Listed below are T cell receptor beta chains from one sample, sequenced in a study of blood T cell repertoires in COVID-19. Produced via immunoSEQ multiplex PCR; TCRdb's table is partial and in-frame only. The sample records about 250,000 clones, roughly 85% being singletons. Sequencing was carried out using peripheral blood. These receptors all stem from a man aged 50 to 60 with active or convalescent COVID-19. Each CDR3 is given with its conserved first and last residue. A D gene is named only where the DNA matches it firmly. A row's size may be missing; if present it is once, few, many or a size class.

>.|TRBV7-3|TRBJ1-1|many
TGTGCCAGCAGCTTAAATCCGGGAGTAGCCCTGGCGCGGGCTTTCTTT
CASSLNPGVALARAFF
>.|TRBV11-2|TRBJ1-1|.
TGTGCCAGCAGCTTAGGGAGCGGACGTAACACTGAAGCTTTCTTT
CASSLGSGRNTEAFF
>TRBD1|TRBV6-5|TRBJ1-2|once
TGTGCCAGCAGTTACACAGGGGGTAGTGACGGCTACACCTTC
CASSYTGGSDGYTF
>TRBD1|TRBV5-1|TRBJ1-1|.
TGCGCCAGCAGCTGGGGGACAGAGGACACTGAAGCTTTCTTT
CASSWGTEDTEAFF
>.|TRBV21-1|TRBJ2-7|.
TGTGCCAGCAGTAATGGGACTAGCGGGCTCTACGAGCAGTACTTC
CASSNGTSGLYEQYF
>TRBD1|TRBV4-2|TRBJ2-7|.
TGTGCCAGCAGCCAAGTAAAATCAGGGACAGGGATTCCCTACGAGCAGTACTTC
CASSQVKSGTGIPYEQYF
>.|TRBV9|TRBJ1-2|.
TGTGCCAGCAGCAGGACAGCACGGGACAGCTACACCTTC
CASSRTARDSYTF
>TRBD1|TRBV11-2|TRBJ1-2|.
TGTGCCAGCAGCTCGGGACAGGGGGCGCAAAGTCACGGCTACACCTTC
CASSSGQGAQSHGYTF
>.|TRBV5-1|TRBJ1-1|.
TGCGCCAGCAGCTTGCAGGGAGGAAGGACTGAAGCTTTCTTT
CASSLQGGRTEAFF
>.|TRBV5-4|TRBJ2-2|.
TGTGCCAGCAGCTCCAAATCGGGGGCCGGGGAGCTGTTTTTT
CASSSKSGAGELFF
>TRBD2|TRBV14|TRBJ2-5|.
TGTGCCAGCAGCAGACTAGCGGGGGGCGAGACCCAGTACTTC
CASSRLAGGETQYF
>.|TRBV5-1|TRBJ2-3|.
TGCGCCAGCAGCTTGTTATGGCTTAACACAGATACGCAGTATTTT
CASSLLWLNTDTQYF
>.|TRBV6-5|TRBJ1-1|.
TGTGCCAGCAAGGGAGGGACGTGGGACACTGAAGCTTTCTTT
CASKGGTWDTEAFF
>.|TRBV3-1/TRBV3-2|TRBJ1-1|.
TGTGCCAGCAGCCAAGATTACGCGGGCTTCAGAGGGAACACTGAAGCTTTCTTT
CASSQDYAGFRGNTEAFF
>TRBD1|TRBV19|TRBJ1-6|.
TGTGCCAGTAGAGCGTCCCAACAGGGGCACCAATCACCCCTCCACTTT
CASRASQQGHQSPLHF
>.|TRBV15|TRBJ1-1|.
TGTGCCACCAGCCTAACGCGAGGTGATACTGAAGCTTTCTTT
CATSLTRGDTEAFF
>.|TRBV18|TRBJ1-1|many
TGTGCCAGCTCACCCCAGGGAAAGACCCTACTATCGAGGAACACTGAAGCTTTCTTT
CASSPQGKTLLSRNTEAFF
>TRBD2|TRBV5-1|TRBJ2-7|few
TGCGCCAGCAGCTTGGGGCTAGCGGACTTTTACGAGCAGTACTTC
CASSLGLADFYEQYF
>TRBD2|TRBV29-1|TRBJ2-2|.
TGCAGCGCCGCACCGGGACTAGTAGGCGGGGAGCTGTTTTTT
CSAAPGLVGGELFF
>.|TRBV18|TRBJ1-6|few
TGTGCCAGCTCACCACTGGAGCCGTCCAGTAATTCACCCCTCCACTTT
CASSPLEPSSNSPLHF
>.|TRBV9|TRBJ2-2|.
TGTGCCAGCAGCGCCCGGGAACGGACGAACACCGGGGAGCTGTTTTTT
CASSARERTNTGELFF
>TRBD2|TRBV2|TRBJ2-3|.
TGTGCCAGCAAATCATTGCAAACCGGGGGGGCAGATACGCAGTATTTT
CASKSLQTGGADTQYF
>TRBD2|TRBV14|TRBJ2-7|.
TGTGCCAGCAGCCAAGACGGGACTAGTTTACAGTACTTC
CASSQDGTSLQYF
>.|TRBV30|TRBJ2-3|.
TGTGCCTGGAAGAGGGGAGGTGCAGATACGCAGTATTTT
CAWKRGGADTQYF
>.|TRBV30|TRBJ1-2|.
TGTGCCTGGGAACAGGGTGGTGGCTACACCTTC
CAWEQGGGYTF
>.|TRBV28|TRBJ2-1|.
TGTGCCAGCGTTGACTCCTCCTACAATGAGCAGTTCTTC
CASVDSSYNEQFF
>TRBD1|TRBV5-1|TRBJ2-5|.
TGCGCCAGCAGCACCCCGGGACAGGGCTTCGAGACCCAGTACTTC
CASSTPGQGFETQYF
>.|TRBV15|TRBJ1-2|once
TGTGCCACCAGCAGAGGGGCGACAAAGGATTATGGCTACACCTTC
CATSRGATKDYGYTF
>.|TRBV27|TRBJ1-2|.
TGTGCCAGCACCCCGAGTCTAGCGGAAGCTAACTATGGCTACACCTTC
CASTPSLAEANYGYTF
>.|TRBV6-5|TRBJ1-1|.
TGTGCCAGCAGTTACCTTCGGCGGACAGAGAACACTGAAGCTTTCTTT
CASSYLRRTENTEAFF
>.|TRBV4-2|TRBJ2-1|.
TGTGCCAGCAGCCAAGGAGGCGGAGGGAGCTCCTACAATGAGCAGTTCTTC
CASSQGGGGSSYNEQFF
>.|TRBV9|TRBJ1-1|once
TGTGCCAGCAGCGTAGAACTGGGGGGGCCCACTGAAGCTTTCTTT
CASSVELGGPTEAFF
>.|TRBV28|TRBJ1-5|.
TGTGCCAGCAGTCTCCACGGGGGAAATCAGCCCCAGCATTTT
CASSLHGGNQPQHF
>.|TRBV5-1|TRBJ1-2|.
TGCGCCAGCAAGGGGGAGGGGTATGGCTACACCTTC
CASKGEGYGYTF
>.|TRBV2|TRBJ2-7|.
TGTGCCAGCAGTGAACCTAGTCTGACCTACGAGCAGTACTTC
CASSEPSLTYEQYF
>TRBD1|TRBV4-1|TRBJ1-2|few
TGCGCCAGCAGCCGGGACAGGGGGCTATCAAACTATGGCTACACCTTC
CASSRDRGLSNYGYTF
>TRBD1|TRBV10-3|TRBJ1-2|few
TGTGCCATCAGTTTGACAGGGGATAGGGGCTACACCTTC
CAISLTGDRGYTF
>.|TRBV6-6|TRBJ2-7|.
TGTGCCAGCAGGTTAATGGGGGGCTCCTACGAGCAGTACTTC
CASRLMGGSYEQYF
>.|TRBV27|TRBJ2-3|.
TGTGCCAGCAGTTTATCGGTCACGGGAGACACAGATACGCAGTATTTT
CASSLSVTGDTDTQYF
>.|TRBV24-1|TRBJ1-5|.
TGTGCCACCGGGACACCCTCTAGCAATCAGCCCCAGCATTTT
CATGTPSSNQPQHF
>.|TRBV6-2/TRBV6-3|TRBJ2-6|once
TGTGCCAGCAGTCTTACCAAGCCAGGGGCCAACGTCCTGACTTTC
CASSLTKPGANVLTF
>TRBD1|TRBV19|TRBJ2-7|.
TGTGCCAGTAGTATCCTCCCGACAGGGGCCTACGAGCAGTACTTC
CASSILPTGAYEQYF
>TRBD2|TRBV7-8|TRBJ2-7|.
TGTGCCAGCAGCTCGCCGGGACTAGCGGGTGAGCAGTACTTC
CASSSPGLAGEQYF
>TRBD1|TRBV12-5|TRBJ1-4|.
TGTGCTAGTGGTTTGATTGGGACAGAAGATAATGAAAAACTGTTTTTT
CASGLIGTEDNEKLFF
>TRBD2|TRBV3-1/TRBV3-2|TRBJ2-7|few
TGTGCCAGCAGCTTCGGTATGGGCGGGAGGCACGAGCAGTACTTC
CASSFGMGGRHEQYF
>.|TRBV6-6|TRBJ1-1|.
TGTGCCAGCAGTTACTCAACAGTGAACACTGAAGCTTTCTTT
CASSYSTVNTEAFF
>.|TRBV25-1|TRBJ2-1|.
TGTGCCAGCAGATTCAGGGGGGATGGATGTGGCTCCTACAATGAGCAGTTCTTC
CASRFRGDGCGSYNEQFF
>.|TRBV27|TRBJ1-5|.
TGTGCCAGCAGTCAGGGTCAGGGTCAGCCCCAGCATTTT
CASSQGQGQPQHF
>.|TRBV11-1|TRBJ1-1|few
TGTGCCAGCAGCTTAGGACTAATGAACACTGAAGCTTTCTTT
CASSLGLMNTEAFF
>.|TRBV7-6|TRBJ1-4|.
TGTGCCAGCAGCTCGCGGGGGGAGGGGGAAGATGAAAAACTGTTTTTT
CASSSRGEGEDEKLFF
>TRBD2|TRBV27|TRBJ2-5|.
TGTGCCAGCAGTTTTCCGACTAGCGGGTGGGAGACCCAGTACTTC
CASSFPTSGWETQYF
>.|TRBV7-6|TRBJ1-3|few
TGTGCCAGCAGCCGGGAAGGTTCCCCTGGAAACACCATATATTTT
CASSREGSPGNTIYF
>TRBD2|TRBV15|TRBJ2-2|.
TGTGCCACCAGGACTAGCGGGAGAACCGGGGAGCTGTTTTTT
CATRTSGRTGELFF
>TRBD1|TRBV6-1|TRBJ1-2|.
TGTGCCAGCAGTGGACAGGGAACCGACTTAATCTATGGCTACACCTTC
CASSGQGTDLIYGYTF
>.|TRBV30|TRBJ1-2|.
TGTGCCTGGAGTGTAGTAGGAGCTAACTATGGCTACACCTTC
CAWSVVGANYGYTF
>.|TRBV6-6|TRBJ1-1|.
TGTGCCAGCAGTTACGCATACATGAACACTGAAGCTTTCTTT
CASSYAYMNTEAFF
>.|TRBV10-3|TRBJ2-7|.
TGTGCCATCAGGAATCCTAGCCTAATAAGCTCCTACGAGCAGTACTTC
CAIRNPSLISSYEQYF
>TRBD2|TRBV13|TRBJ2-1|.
TGTGCCAGCGCCTTGACTAGTGCGGGAGTTCGAAATGAGCAGTTCTTC
CASALTSAGVRNEQFF
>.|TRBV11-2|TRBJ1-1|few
TGTGCCAGCAGCTCTCCGGGTGGGACTGAAGCTTTCTTT
CASSSPGGTEAFF